This entry features one TCR beta chain sequence. The antigen remains unidentified. Primers used in a second PCR of roughly 7 to 12 cycles were a sample-barcoded 5' primer and a J-beta primer mix. In TCRdb, the 5' RACE reads were re-called with MiXCR into one record per CDR3 protein. The repertoire holds 1.5 million to 2 million distinct CDR3 sequences, with less than 50% as singletons. This record comes from a study of blood T cells in healthy people across ages. Study observations and caveats: It was not possible, with unsorted PBMCs, to conclusively compare naive and antigen-experienced cells.

The CDR3 has 15 amino acids. CDR1 and CDR2 from the germline V gene are SGDLS and YYNGEE. The V gene lost 0 bases and the J gene lost 6 bases, with 10 bases spanning the gap. The sample consisted of blood. V gene TRBV9 combines with J gene TRBJ1-6; the D is unclear. The receptor's source is a woman aged 35 to 49 in good health. The CDR3 loop is CASSVVSGANSPLHF. The CDR3 coding sequence is TGTGCCAGCAGCGTAGTTAGTGGAGCTAATTCACCCCTCCACTTT.